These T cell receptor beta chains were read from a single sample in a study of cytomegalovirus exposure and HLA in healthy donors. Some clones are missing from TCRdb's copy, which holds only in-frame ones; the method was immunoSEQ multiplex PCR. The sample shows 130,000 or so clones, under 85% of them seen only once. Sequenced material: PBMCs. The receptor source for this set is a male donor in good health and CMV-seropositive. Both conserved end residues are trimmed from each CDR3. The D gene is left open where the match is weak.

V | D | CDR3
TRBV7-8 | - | ASSFPGRETQY
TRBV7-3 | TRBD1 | ASSLNRGNTEAF
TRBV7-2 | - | ASSLSYAETQY
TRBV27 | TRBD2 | ASRSSGRVEQY
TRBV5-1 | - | ASSPLRLGQETQY
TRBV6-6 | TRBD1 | ASSMTGGYGYT
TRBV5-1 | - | ASSLGALGDTQY
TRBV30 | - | AWSGVRERGGNSPLH
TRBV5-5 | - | ASSLRSGNTEAF
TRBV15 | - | ATSRGGDGLGGYT
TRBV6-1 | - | ASSEEGNEQF
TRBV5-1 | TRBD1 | ASSLIGQGTNEQF
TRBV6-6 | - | ASSYHGVGYT
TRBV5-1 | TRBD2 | ASSLTGTSGGYEQY
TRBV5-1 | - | ASSLRVGEQF
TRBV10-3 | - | ALKRGTHTGELF
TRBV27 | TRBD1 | ASNPTGSGNQPQH
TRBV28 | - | ASSVRAPEAF
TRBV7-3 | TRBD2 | ASSPSGSPYNEQF
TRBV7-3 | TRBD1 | ASSQGDEAF
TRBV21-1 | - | ASSKLGSGTGDSNQPQH
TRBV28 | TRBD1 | ASSFSGGDNYGYT
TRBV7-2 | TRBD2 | ASRTTSGYNEQF
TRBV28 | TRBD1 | ASSLPIGGGQGSRNQPQH
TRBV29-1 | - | SITRLADTQY